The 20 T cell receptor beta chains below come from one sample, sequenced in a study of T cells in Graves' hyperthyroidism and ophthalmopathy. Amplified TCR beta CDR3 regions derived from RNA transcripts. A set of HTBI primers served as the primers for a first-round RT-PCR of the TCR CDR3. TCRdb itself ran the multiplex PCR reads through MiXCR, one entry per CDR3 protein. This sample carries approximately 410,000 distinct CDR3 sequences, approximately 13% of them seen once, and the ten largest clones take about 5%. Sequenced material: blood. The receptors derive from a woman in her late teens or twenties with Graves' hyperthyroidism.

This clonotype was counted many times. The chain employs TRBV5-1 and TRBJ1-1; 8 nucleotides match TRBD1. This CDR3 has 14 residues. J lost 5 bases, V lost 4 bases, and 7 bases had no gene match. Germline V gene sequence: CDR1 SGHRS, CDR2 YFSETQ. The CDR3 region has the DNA TGCGCCAGCAGCAACGACAGGGGTTTTACTGAAGCTTTCTTT. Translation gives CASSNDRGFTEAFF.

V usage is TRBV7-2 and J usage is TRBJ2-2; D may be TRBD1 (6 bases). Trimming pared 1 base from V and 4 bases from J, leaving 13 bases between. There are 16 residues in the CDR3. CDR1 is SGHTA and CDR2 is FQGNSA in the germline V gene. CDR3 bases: TGTGCCAGCAGCTTAGAAACAGGGAGCGGCACCGGGGAGCTGTTTTTT. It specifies CASSLETGSGTGELFF.

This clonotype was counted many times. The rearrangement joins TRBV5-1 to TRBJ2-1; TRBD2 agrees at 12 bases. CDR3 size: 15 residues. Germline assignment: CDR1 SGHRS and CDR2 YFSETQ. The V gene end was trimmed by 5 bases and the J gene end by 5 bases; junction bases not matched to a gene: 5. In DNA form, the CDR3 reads TGCGCCAGCAGTTACGGACTAGCGGGGAACAATGAGCAGTTCTTC. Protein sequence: CASSYGLAGNNEQFF.

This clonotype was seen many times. The CDR3 sequence: CASSQRDGNTEAFF. The DNA of the CDR3 is TGTGCCAGCAGTCAACGGGACGGGAACACTGAAGCTTTCTTT. V and J are TRBV28 and TRBJ1-1; D perhaps matches TRBD1 (5 bases). The germline CDR1 and CDR2 sequences are MDHEN and SYDVKM. The CDR3 sequence is 14 residues long. V gave up 5 bases and J gave up 1 base, with 11 bases separating them.

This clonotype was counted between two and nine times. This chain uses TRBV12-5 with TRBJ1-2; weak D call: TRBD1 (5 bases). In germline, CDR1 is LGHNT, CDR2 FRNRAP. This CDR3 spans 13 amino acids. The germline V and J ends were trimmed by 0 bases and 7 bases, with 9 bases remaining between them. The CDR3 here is CASGLVPGPGYTF. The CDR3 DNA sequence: TGTGCTAGTGGTTTGGTCCCAGGGCCTGGCTACACCTTC.

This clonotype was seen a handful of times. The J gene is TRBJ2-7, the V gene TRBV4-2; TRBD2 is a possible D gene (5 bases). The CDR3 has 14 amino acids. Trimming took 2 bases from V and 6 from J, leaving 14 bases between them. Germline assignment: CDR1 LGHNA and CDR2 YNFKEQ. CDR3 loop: CASSQPGLAVEQYF. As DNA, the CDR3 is TGTGCCAGCAGCCAACCGGGCCTAGCCGTCGAGCAGTACTTC.

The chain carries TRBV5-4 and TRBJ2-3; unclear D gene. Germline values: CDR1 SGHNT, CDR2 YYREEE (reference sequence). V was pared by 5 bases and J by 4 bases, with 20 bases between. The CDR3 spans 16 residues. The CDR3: CASRFMSVEVADTQYF. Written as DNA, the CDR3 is TGTGCCAGCAGATTCATGTCGGTGGAAGTCGCAGATACGCAGTATTTT.

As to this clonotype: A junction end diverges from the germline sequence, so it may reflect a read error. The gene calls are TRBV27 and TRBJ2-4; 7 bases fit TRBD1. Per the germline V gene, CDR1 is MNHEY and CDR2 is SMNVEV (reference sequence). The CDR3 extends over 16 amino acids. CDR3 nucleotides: TGTGCCAGCAGTCCGAGGACGACAGGGTCGCTAAACATTCGGTACTTC. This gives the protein CASSPRTTGSLNIRYF.

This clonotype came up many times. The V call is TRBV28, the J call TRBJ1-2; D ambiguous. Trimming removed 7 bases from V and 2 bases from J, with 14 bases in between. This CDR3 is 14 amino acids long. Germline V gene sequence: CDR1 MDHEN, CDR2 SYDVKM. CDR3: CASTYPAGNYGYTF. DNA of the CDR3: TGTGCCAGCACCTATCCCGCCGGGAACTATGGCTACACCTTC.

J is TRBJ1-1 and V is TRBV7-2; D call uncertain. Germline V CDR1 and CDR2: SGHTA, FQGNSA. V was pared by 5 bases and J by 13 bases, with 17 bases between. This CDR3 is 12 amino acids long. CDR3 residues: CASSDLYYEVFF. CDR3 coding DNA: TGTGCCAGCAGCGACCTATACTACGAGGTTTTCTTT.

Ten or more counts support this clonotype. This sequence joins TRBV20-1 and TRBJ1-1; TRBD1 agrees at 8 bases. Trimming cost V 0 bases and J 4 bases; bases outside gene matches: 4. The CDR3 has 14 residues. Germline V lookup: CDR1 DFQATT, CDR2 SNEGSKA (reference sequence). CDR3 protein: CSARDRTGGTEAFF. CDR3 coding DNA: TGCAGTGCTAGAGACCGAACAGGGGGCACTGAAGCTTTCTTT.

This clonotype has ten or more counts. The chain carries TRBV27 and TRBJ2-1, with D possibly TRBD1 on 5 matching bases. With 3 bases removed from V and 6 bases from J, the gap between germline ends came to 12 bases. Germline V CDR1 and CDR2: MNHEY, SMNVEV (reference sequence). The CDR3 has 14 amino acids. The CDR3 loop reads CASSFISGINEQFF. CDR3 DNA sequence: TGTGCCAGCAGTTTCATTTCAGGGATCAATGAGCAGTTCTTC.

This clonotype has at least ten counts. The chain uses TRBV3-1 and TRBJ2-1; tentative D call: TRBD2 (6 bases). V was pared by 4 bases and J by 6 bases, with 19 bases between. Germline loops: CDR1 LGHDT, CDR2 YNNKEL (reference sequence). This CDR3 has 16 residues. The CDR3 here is CASSPPGTEVINEQFF. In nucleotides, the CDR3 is TGTGCCAGCAGCCCGCCCGGGACTGAGGTAATCAATGAGCAGTTCTTC.

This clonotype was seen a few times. CDR3 in amino acids: CASSGQGRNYEQYF. CDR3 sequence (DNA): TGTGCCAGCAGTGGACAGGGTCGGAACTACGAGCAGTACTTC. The rearrangement links TRBV6-1 to TRBJ2-7; 7 bases are shared with TRBD1. This CDR3 is 14 amino acids long. The V gene end was trimmed by 4 bases and the J gene end by 3 bases; junction bases not matched to a gene: 6. Per germline, CDR1 MNHNS and CDR2 SASEGT.

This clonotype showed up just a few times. CDR3 loop: CASSLAGGWNTEAFF. Here the CDR3 DNA reads TGTGCCAGCAGCTTAGCCGGGGGCTGGAACACTGAAGCTTTCTTT. The V and J genes are TRBV7-2 and TRBJ1-1; possible D gene TRBD1, 6 bases. V shed 0 bases and J shed 1 base, with 9 bases lying between them. The CDR3 length is 15 residues. The germline V gene has CDR1 SGHTA and CDR2 FQGNSA.

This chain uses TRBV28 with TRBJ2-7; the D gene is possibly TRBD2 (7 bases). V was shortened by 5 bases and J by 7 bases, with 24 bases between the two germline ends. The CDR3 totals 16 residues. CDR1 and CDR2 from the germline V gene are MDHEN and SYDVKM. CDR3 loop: CASSPGFGGRSAEQYF. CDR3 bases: TGTGCCAGCAGTCCGGGGTTCGGGGGGCGTTCTGCGGAGCAGTACTTC.

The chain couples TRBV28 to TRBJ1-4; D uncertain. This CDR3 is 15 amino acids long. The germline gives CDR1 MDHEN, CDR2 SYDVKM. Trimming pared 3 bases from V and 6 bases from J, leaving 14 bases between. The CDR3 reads CASSFTGSEDEKLFF. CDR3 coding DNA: TGTGCCAGCAGTTTTACCGGGTCGGAGGATGAAAAACTGTTTTTT.

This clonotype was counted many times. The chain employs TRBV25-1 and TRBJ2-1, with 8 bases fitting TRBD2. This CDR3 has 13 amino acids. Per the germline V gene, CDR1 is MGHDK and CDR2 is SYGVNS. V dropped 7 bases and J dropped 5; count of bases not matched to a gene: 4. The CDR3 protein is CASTSGRHNEQFF. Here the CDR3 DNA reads TGTGCCAGCACCAGCGGGAGACACAATGAGCAGTTCTTC.

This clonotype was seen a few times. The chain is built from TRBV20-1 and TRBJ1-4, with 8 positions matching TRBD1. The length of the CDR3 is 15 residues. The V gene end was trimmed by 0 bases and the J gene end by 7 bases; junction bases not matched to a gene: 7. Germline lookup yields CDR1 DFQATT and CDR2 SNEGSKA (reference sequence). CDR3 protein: CSARDRTGRAEKLFF. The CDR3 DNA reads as TGCAGTGCTAGAGATAGGACAGGGAGGGCTGAAAAACTGTTTTTT.

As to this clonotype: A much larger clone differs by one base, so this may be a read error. The CDR3 nucleotides are TGTGCCCGGGGACAGCGAATACCCATGAGCACTGAAGCTTTCTTT. This codes for CARGQRIPMSTEAFF. This rearrangement joins TRBV30 to TRBJ1-1; 7 bases are a match to TRBD1. Germline CDR1 reads GTSNPN; CDR2 reads SVGIG (reference sequence). V lost 8 bases, J lost 4 bases, and 16 bases stayed unmatched. The CDR3 runs 15 residues.